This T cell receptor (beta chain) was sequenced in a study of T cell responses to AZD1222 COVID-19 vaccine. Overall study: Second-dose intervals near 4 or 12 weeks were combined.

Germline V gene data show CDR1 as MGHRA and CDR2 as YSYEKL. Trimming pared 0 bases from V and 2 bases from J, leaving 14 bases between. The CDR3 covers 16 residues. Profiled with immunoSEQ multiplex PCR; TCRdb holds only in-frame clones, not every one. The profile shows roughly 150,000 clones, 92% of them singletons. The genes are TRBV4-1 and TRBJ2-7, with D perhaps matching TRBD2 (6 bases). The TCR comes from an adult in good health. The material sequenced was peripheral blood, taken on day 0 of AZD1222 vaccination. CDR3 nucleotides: TGCGCCAGCAGCCAAGATCGGGGACTGACCGCCTACGAGCAGTACTTC. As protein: CASSQDRGLTAYEQYF.